The TCR beta chain under discussion was sequenced for a study of blood T cell repertoires in COVID-19. Background on the study: In Cohort 3, a recovered donor had either two negative PCRs, clearance, or symptom resolution.

Assignments of participants to cohorts depended upon their own reported clinical history. Trimming cost V 6 bases and J 2 bases, with 10 bases left between them. Germline CDR1 MNHEY, CDR2 SVGAGI. The CDR3 runs to 13 residues. The authors' processing: Cell counts per sample came from amplifying reference gene primers. Generated by immunoSEQ multiplex PCR, the TCRdb table keeps only in-frame clones and is missing some. V, J and clone size reflect that table, while D and trimming were determined from the DNA. The sample shows hundreds of thousands of clones, about 89% of them seen only once. The chain links TRBV6-5 to TRBJ1-1; perhaps TRBD1 as D (5 bases). The source of this sequence is a middle-aged man in a cohort exposed to, infected with or recovered from COVID-19 (not recorded which). Sequenced sample: PBMCs or T cells enriched from blood (not recorded which). The CDR3 reads CASSHRRNTEAFF. The CDR3 DNA reads TGTGCCAGCAGCCACAGGCGAAACACTGAAGCTTTCTTT.